The entry below gives a single T cell receptor (beta chain) sequence along with its context. Its antigen has not been determined. No clone much larger than this one lies a single base away; base qualities are absent. The germline ends are 10 bases apart after V is trimmed by 2 bases and J by 6 bases. CDR1 and CDR2 (SGHTA, FQGTGA) derive from the germline V gene. The CDR3 contains 13 residues, cysteine and phenylalanine counted. The only DNA kept is the CDR3, 39 bases in frame from the first base. The trial excluded patients who had a history of autoimmune disease or were on systemic immunosuppression. Peripheral blood for TCR sequencing was collected from all dose cohorts at baseline, on cycle 4 day 1, and on cycle 7 day 1. The samples were drawn from a first-in-human, open-label, multicenter phase I dose-escalation trial of ivuxolimab. Adults with locally advanced or metastatic melanoma, renal cell, hepatocellular, or head and neck squamous cell carcinoma were enrolled in the trial. Before TCR sequencing, CD4+ T cells and CD8+ T cells from peripheral blood were sorted into separate populations.

Genomic DNA was extracted from sorted cells for sequencing of the TCRbeta CDR3 region. TCRbeta CDR3 regions were sequenced using the immunoSEQ Assay. Entries here come from immuneACCESS through TCRdb and include only in-frame sequences with V and J called. Some clones fail to appear in such tables; in the studies checked, an unresolved V gene covers under half of the shortfall, and the cause of the remainder is unknown. The sample yields 50,000 to 65,000 clones; 80% to 90% were counted once. Jointly, the top ten make up around 12% of the sample. This sample was included in a study of OX40 agonist ivuxolimab in advanced cancers. About the investigation overall: Ivuxolimab, which targeted the costimulatory receptor OX40 (CD134), was an agonistic, fully human IgG2 monoclonal antibody. Intravenous ivuxolimab was administered to patients every 2 weeks at six dose levels: 0.01, 0.1, 0.3, 1.5, 3 and 10 mg/kg. Three dose-escalation patients achieved partial responses, one with hepatocellular carcinoma and two with cutaneous melanoma. Peripheral TCRbeta sequencing was intended to test whether TCR sequence diversity was altered and clonal T-cell expansion was caused by ivuxolimab. Patients were allowed to have had prior anti-PD-1, anti-PD-L1 or anti-CTLA-4 therapy, and approximately 39% of the dose-escalation patients had been treated with checkpoint inhibitors. The paper describes the monotherapy dose-escalation part (N of about 47 patients) of the phase I trial of ivuxolimab. Of the approximately 50 dose-escalation patients, hepatocellular carcinoma was present in 19, melanoma in roughly 15, renal cell carcinoma in 9 and head and neck cancer in 9. A male proportion of 82.7% and a mean age of approximately 55 years, ranging from roughly 23 to 80, were recorded for the dose-escalation cohort. Results and caveats for the whole study, not just this receptor: At doses from 0.1 to 3.0 mg/kg, clonal expansion was seen in both CD4+ and CD8+ blood T cells between baseline and week 6. Low levels of normalized T-cell clonal expansion were also seen in some patients who did not respond. Partial responders in the 0.1-3.0 mg/kg groups had among the lowest normalized peripheral clonal expansion, especially among CD8+ T cells. After ivuxolimab, more expanded clones were found on average in CD8+ T cells than in CD4+ T cells. The antigen specificity of the clonally expanded peripheral T cells was not determined.

Sequencing used CD4+ or CD8+ T cells sorted from blood, obtained in a trial of the OX40 agonist ivuxolimab. The receptor was derived from an adult with an advanced solid tumor such as melanoma, head and neck, liver or kidney cancer. This chain joins TRBV7-3 to TRBJ1-1, with an unclear D gene assignment. The CDR3 region has the sequence CASSLLGSAEAFF. The DNA sequence is as follows: TGTGCCAGCAGCTTATTGGGTTCCGCTGAAGCTTTCTTT.